Shown below are 26 T cell receptor beta chains from a single sample sequenced in a study of blood T cells in healthy people across ages. For the second PCR, which ran for about 7 to 12 cycles, a sample-barcoded 5' primer and a J-beta primer mix were used. One entry per CDR3 protein, called by TCRdb with MiXCR from the 5' RACE reads. Of about 1.8 million distinct CDR3 sequences in the sample, about 50% are singletons; the top ten hold approximately 2.1%. The sequenced material came from blood. The receptors come from a woman in her 40s in good health.

This clonotype was picked up one time. The V call is TRBV11-2, the J call TRBJ2-7, with a tentative D call TRBD2 (6 bases). Judging by the DNA end, TRBJ2-1 fits better; the J call may be wrong. The CDR3 spans 13 residues. Germline V gives CDR1 SGHAT, CDR2 FQNNGV. The CDR3 DNA is TGTGCCAGCAGCTTCGGGAGCGGAGATGGGCAGTTCTTC. Protein: CASSFGSGDGQFF.

This clonotype was detected only once. The chain employs TRBV12-3 or TRBV12-4 and TRBJ1-2, with 7 nucleotides matching TRBD1. J gave up 3 bases and V 5 bases, and 9 bases lay outside the gene matches. The CDR3 runs to 15 residues. The chain's CDR3 is CASSATGRPDYGYTF. The CDR3 DNA sequence: TGTGCCAGCAGTGCGACAGGGCGGCCGGACTATGGCTACACCTTC.

V is TRBV20-1 and J is TRBJ1-6; unclear D gene. The ends were cut back, 6 bases at V and 7 bases at J, with 19 bases in the middle. Germline values: CDR1 DFQATT, CDR2 SNEGSKA (reference sequence). CDR3 length: 15 residues. CDR3 nucleotides: TGCAGTGCCCTAGGACTTGATGGACTCAATTCACCCCTCCACTTT. Its protein is CSALGLDGLNSPLHF.

The rearrangement links TRBV24-1 to TRBJ2-1; 11 bases align to TRBD2. CDR3 length equals 14 residues. The J segment lost 4 bases and the V segment lost 9 bases, leaving 4 bases of the junction unmatched. The germline CDR1 and CDR2 sequences are KGHDR and SFDVKD. Here the CDR3 reads CATAIAGGYNEQFF. CDR3 nucleotides: TGTGCCACCGCAATAGCGGGGGGGTACAATGAGCAGTTCTTC.

The CDR3 sequence: CASSSGPFNLQHF. CDR3 nucleotides: TGTGCCAGCAGTTCGGGGCCGTTTAATCTCCAGCATTTT. The chain has TRBV5-6 and TRBJ1-5; the D gene is possibly TRBD1 (5 bases). Germline V CDR1 and CDR2: SGHDT, YYEEEE. Between the trimmed V and J ends, which lost 5 bases and 12 bases, there was a span of 18 bases. The CDR3 totals 13 residues.

This clonotype has more than one count but fewer than ten. This rearrangement joins TRBV7-2 to TRBJ2-1; TRBD2 agrees at 14 bases. Per germline, CDR1 SGHTA and CDR2 FQGNSA. With V trimmed by 4 bases and J by 9 bases, 5 bases remained unmatched. This CDR3 has 15 residues. CDR3 coding DNA: TGTGCCAGCAGCTCGACTAGCGGGGGGGCGATTGAGCAGTTCTTC. Translating gives CASSSTSGGAIEQFF. Supplemented by reference TRBV7-2 and TRBJ2-1, the full variable domain reads GAGVSQSPSNKVTEKGKDVELRCDPISGHTALYWYRQSLGQGLEFLIYFQGNSAPDKSGLPSDRFSAERTGGSVSTLTIQRTQQEDSAVYLCASSSTSGGAIEQFFGPGTRLTVL.

This clonotype was picked up a small number of times. The V gene is TRBV29-1, the J gene TRBJ2-4; the match to TRBD2 covers 10 bases. There are 16 residues in the CDR3. In germline, CDR1 is SQVTM, CDR2 ANQGSEA. The V segment lost 4 bases and the J segment 9 bases; nucleotides outside the gene matches: 15. For the CDR3, the DNA is TGCAGCGTTGTTGGGAGCGGGGGGGCCTCTCGCGGCATTCAGTACTTC. Protein product: CSVVGSGGASRGIQYF.

This clonotype has a handful of counts. The CDR3 DNA reads TGCGCCAGCAGGCTTAGCCTAGCGGGGGGCCGGGGCGATGAGCAGTTCTTC. Residues: CASRLSLAGGRGDEQFF. The rearrangement uses TRBV4-1 and TRBJ2-1, with 11 bases fitting TRBD2. The J segment lost 8 bases and the V segment lost 6 bases, leaving 15 bases of the junction unmatched. Germline values: CDR1 MGHRA, CDR2 YSYEKL. CDR3 size: 17 residues.

The gene calls are TRBV15 and TRBJ2-1, with TRBD1 identical over 8 bases. V dropped 9 bases and J dropped 5; count of bases not matched to a gene: 6. This CDR3 is 13 amino acids long. The germline V gene encodes CDR1 LNHNV and CDR2 YYDKDF (reference sequence). CDR3 sequence (DNA): TGTGCCACTTCAGGGGGCGGAAACAATGAGCAGTTCTTC. This gives the protein CATSGGGNNEQFF.

This clonotype was seen a handful of times. The chain employs TRBV11-2 and TRBJ2-5; possibly TRBD1 or TRBD2 for D (5 bases each). Looked up from germline, CDR1 is SGHAT and CDR2 is FQNNGV. The CDR3 covers 16 residues. V lost 1 base to trimming and J lost 5 bases, with 17 bases between them. CDR3 loop: CASSLGVRGSGETQYF. The CDR3 nucleotides are TGTGCCAGCAGCTTAGGCGTTAGAGGGTCAGGGGAGACCCAGTACTTC. The entire variable domain, with the rest obtained from reference TRBV11-2 and TRBJ2-5, is as follows: EAGVAQSPRYKIIEKRQSVAFWCNPISGHATLYWYQQILGQGPKLLIQFQNNGVVDDSQLPKDRFSAERLKGVDSTLKIQPAKLEDSAVYLCASSLGVRGSGETQYFGPGTRLLVL.

The chain links TRBV6-1 to TRBJ2-3; 7 bases match TRBD1. Looked up from germline, CDR1 is MNHNS and CDR2 is SASEGT. This CDR3 contains 15 residues. V lost 3 bases, J lost 0 bases, and 3 bases stayed unmatched. CDR3: CASSEFRGSTDTQYF. CDR3 DNA: TGTGCCAGCAGTGAGTTCAGGGGGAGCACAGATACGCAGTATTTT.

The chain has TRBV19 and TRBJ2-1; a possible D gene is TRBD1 (6 bases). The CDR3 totals 13 residues. V was shortened by 3 bases and J by 10 bases, with 13 bases between the two germline ends. Germline V CDR1 and CDR2: LNHDA, SQIVND (reference sequence). CDR3 nucleotide sequence: TGTGCCAGTAGTATCGAGAGAAGGGGGGAGCAGTTCTTC. The encoded protein is CASSIERRGEQFF.

This chain uses TRBV4-1 with TRBJ2-3; D might be TRBD2 (5 bases). CDR3 length: 14 residues. Germline V lookup: CDR1 MGHRA, CDR2 YSYEKL. The V and J ends lost 0 bases and 4 bases respectively, with 8 bases between them. CDR3 bases: TGCGCCAGCAGCCAAGATAATAGCGCAGATACGCAGTATTTT. This encodes CASSQDNSADTQYF.

V and J are TRBV12-3 or TRBV12-4 and TRBJ2-5, with 8 bases lining up with TRBD1. Trimming took 6 bases from V and 5 from J; bases not matched to a gene: 8. The CDR3 is 14 amino acids. CDR3 DNA sequence: TGTGCCAGCAGGCCAAGACAGGGGATGGAGACCCAGTACTTC. It yields the protein CASRPRQGMETQYF.

The rearrangement joins TRBV5-6 to TRBJ1-2, with a tentative D call TRBD1 (5 bases). V lost 3 bases and J 8 bases, leaving 14 bases between the germline ends. Germline V CDR1 and CDR2: SGHDT, YYEEEE. This CDR3 has 13 amino acids. The CDR3 DNA sequence: TGTGCCAGCAGCTCTATCGTAAGGGACGGCTACACCTTC. It specifies CASSSIVRDGYTF.

V gene TRBV20-1 combines with J gene TRBJ2-5, with 15 positions matching TRBD2. V lost 5 bases to trimming and J lost 2 bases; unmatched junction nucleotides: 12. The CDR3 covers 18 residues. In germline, CDR1 is DFQATT, CDR2 SNEGSKA (reference sequence). CDR3 DNA sequence: TGCAGTGCTGGAATGTCTTGGACTAGCGGGGGGGATCAAGAGACCCAGTACTTC. It yields the protein CSAGMSWTSGGDQETQYF.

The rearrangement uses TRBV7-9 and TRBJ2-6, with D perhaps TRBD1 (7 bases). V lost 4 bases, J lost 0 bases, and 19 bases lay in between. In germline, CDR1 is SEHNR, CDR2 FQNEAQ (reference sequence). The CDR3 consists of 19 residues. For the CDR3, the DNA is TGTGCCAGCAGCTCGCGGGGCGGGACAGCCTACTCTGGGGCCAACGTCCTGACTTTC. Its protein is CASSSRGGTAYSGANVLTF.

This clonotype was detected a few times. The rearrangement links TRBV4-2 to TRBJ2-7; 9 bases line up with TRBD2. Germline CDR1 LGHNA, CDR2 YNFKEQ. The CDR3 spans 15 residues. The trim removed 1 base at V and 6 bases at J, leaving 7 bases unmatched. The CDR3 nucleotides read TGTGCCAGCAGCCAAGCGTCAGGACTAGCGTCCGAGCAGTACTTC. Its translation: CASSQASGLASEQYF.

This clonotype occurred a few times. The genes are TRBV7-2 and TRBJ2-4; 8 positions match TRBD1. The V gene's germline CDR1 is SGHTA and CDR2 FQGNSA. The CDR3 has 15 amino acids. Unmatched junction bases numbered 7, after V lost 1 base and J lost 8 bases. The chain's CDR3 is CASSLDGQGWDIQYF. CDR3 sequence (DNA): TGTGCCAGCAGCTTAGACGGACAGGGTTGGGACATTCAGTACTTC. Combining the CDR3 with reference TRBV7-2 and TRBJ2-4 gives the whole variable domain GAGVSQSPSNKVTEKGKDVELRCDPISGHTALYWYRQSLGQGLEFLIYFQGNSAPDKSGLPSDRFSAERTGGSVSTLTIQRTQQEDSAVYLCASSLDGQGWDIQYFGAGTRLSVL.

The chain is built from TRBV28 and TRBJ1-1; TRBD1 matches at 8 bases. CDR3 length: 16 amino acids. The germline gives CDR1 MDHEN, CDR2 SYDVKM. J was trimmed by 4 bases and V by 7 bases; bases with no gene match: 14. The CDR3 is CASTPTGVLGPTEAFF. The CDR3 coding sequence is TGTGCCAGCACGCCGACAGGGGTTTTGGGTCCCACTGAAGCTTTCTTT.

This clonotype was seen a handful of times. The chain combines TRBV20-1 with TRBJ2-1, with no clear D. CDR3 length equals 13 residues. The germline gives CDR1 DFQATT, CDR2 SNEGSKA (reference sequence). V gave up 6 bases and J gave up 7 bases, with 16 bases separating them. CDR3 nucleotide sequence: TGCAGTGCCCCGGGTCGGGTTGGGAATGAGCAGTTCTTC. The encoded protein is CSAPGRVGNEQFF.

The rearrangement links TRBV12-3 or TRBV12-4 to TRBJ1-2; 11 nucleotides line up with TRBD1. The CDR3 is 17 residues long. Trimming removed 3 bases from V and 5 bases from J; junction bases left unmatched: 11. The CDR3 spells CASSLGGQGAGGYGYTF. The CDR3 DNA reads TGTGCCAGCAGTTTGGGAGGACAGGGGGCTGGAGGGTATGGCTACACCTTC.

The gene calls are TRBV7-2 and TRBJ1-1; a weak D match, TRBD1 (5 bases). Germline assignment: CDR1 SGHTA and CDR2 FQGNSA. V lost 5 bases, J lost 4 bases, and 20 bases lay in between. CDR3 length equals 16 residues. CDR3 loop: CASSLRPGNGITEAFF. As DNA, the CDR3 is TGTGCCAGCAGCCTCAGGCCAGGGAATGGGATCACTGAAGCTTTCTTT.

The chain is built from TRBV5-1 and TRBJ2-1, with 8 positions matching TRBD2. Per germline, CDR1 SGHRS and CDR2 YFSETQ. The CDR3 is 16 residues long. J gave up 8 bases and V 0 bases, and 10 bases lay outside the gene matches. The CDR3 DNA sequence: TGCGCCAGCAGCTTGGACCCGGGACTAGGAGGCTATGAGCAGTTCTTC. It translates to CASSLDPGLGGYEQFF.

J is TRBJ1-1 and V is TRBV3-1; D is undetermined. Trimming took off 1 base at V and 3 bases at J, with 6 bases between the two ends. Per germline, CDR1 LGHDT and CDR2 YNNKEL (reference sequence). The CDR3 is made up of 13 amino acids. CDR3 amino acids: CASSQGLDTEAFF. The DNA for the CDR3 is TGTGCCAGCAGCCAAGGGCTGGACACTGAAGCTTTCTTT.

This chain joins TRBV7-2 and TRBJ1-1; D is perhaps TRBD1 (5 bases). V dropped 5 bases and J dropped 0 bases, with 13 bases sitting between them. The CDR3 is made up of 15 amino acids. Germline CDR1 SGHTA, CDR2 FQGNSA. CDR3 coding DNA: TGTGCCAGCAGCCCACAGACAGACATGAACACTGAAGCTTTCTTT. It is translated as CASSPQTDMNTEAFF.